A single sample gave rise to the 20 T cell receptor beta chains below, sequenced in a study of regulatory T cells in long-lasting Graves disease. Documented time point: persistent/refractory GD, antithyroid drugs over 5 years with positive TRAb. Researchers made the TCR library from RNA that was extracted from PBMCs. Construction of TCR beta libraries relied on iRepertoire HTBI primers and on Arm-PCR targeting CDR3 regions. TCRdb recomputed calls from the multiplex PCR reads with MiXCR, one row per CDR3 protein. The sample has a few hundred thousand distinct CDR3 sequences, roughly 21% seen once. This material consisted of peripheral blood mononuclear cells (PBMCs), taken when the disease was refractory, from a patient treated with antithyroid drugs. The source of these receptors is a female donor with Graves disease.

For this clonotype: It is likely a read error: a sequence one base away is far more abundant. The V gene is TRBV6-2 or TRBV6-3, the J gene TRBJ1-2; tentatively, D is TRBD1 (5 bases). The CDR3 is made up of 14 amino acids. Germline CDR1 is MNHEY and CDR2 is SVGEGT. CDR3 protein: CASSDSKEDYGCTF. The CDR3 DNA is TGTGCCAGCAGTGACAGCAAGGAGGACTATGGCTGCACCTTC.

There are many counts of this clonotype. The chain links TRBV12-3 or TRBV12-4 to TRBJ1-4; D is perhaps TRBD1 (5 bases). This CDR3 is 15 amino acids long. V lost 3 bases and J lost 8, with 16 bases in between. The CDR3 DNA reads as TGTGCCAGCAGTTTTTGGCCTGGGGCTGGGGAAAAACTGTTTTTT. Its protein is CASSFWPGAGEKLFF.

The chain recombines TRBV20-1 with TRBJ2-7; a possible D gene is TRBD1 (8 bases). The CDR3 has 16 amino acids. V was shortened by 6 bases and J by 4 bases, with 25 bases between the two germline ends. CDR1 is DFQATT, CDR2 SNEGSKA, per germline (reference sequence). The CDR3 sequence: CSAPRTGTTRSYEQYF. DNA of the CDR3: TGCAGTGCGCCGCGGACAGGGACTACCCGCTCATACGAGCAGTACTTC.

This rearrangement joins TRBV7-6 to TRBJ2-7; TRBD2 matches at 8 bases. This CDR3 region has 16 residues. Germline assignment: CDR1 SGHVS and CDR2 FNYEAQ. The V gene end was trimmed by 2 bases and the J gene end by 3 bases; junction bases not matched to a gene: 9. Written as DNA, the CDR3 is TGTGCCAGCAGCTTATCTACTAGCGGTAGACTCTACGAGCAGTACTTC. It yields the protein CASSLSTSGRLYEQYF.

This clonotype was seen ten or more times. The chain joins TRBV2 to TRBJ1-5, with TRBD1 as a possible D gene (6 bases). There are 14 residues in the CDR3. The V gene's germline CDR1 is SNHLY and CDR2 FYNNEI. Trimming left V 5 bases short and J 6 bases short, with 14 bases between. The CDR3 loop is CASSSRGGFQPQHF. CDR3 DNA: TGTGCCAGCAGTTCCCGAGGGGGATTTCAGCCCCAGCATTTT.

A note on this clonotype: A much more abundant neighbour one base away suggests this may be a read error. The V and J genes are TRBV12-3 or TRBV12-4 and TRBJ2-2; D is ambiguous. CDR3 length: 14 residues. With 7 bases removed from V and 4 bases from J, the gap between germline ends came to 13 bases. CDR3 in DNA: TGTGCCAGCAAACGGAACCGAGGCACCGGGGAGCTGTTTTTT. Encoded protein: CASKRNRGTGELFF.

The gene calls are TRBV12-3 or TRBV12-4 and TRBJ2-1, with TRBD1 as a possible D gene (5 bases). The CDR3 loop spans 14 amino acids. V lost 7 bases and J lost 9, with 19 bases in between. The CDR3 sequence is CASTRVGLESEQFF. CDR3 in DNA: TGTGCCAGCACCAGGGTGGGTCTCGAGAGTGAGCAGTTCTTC.

This clonotype was observed a few times. This chain's CDR3 is CASSQDALVAYYGYTF. The CDR3 bases are TGTGCCAGCAGCCAAGATGCTTTGGTCGCCTACTATGGCTACACCTTC. V gene TRBV3-1 combines with J gene TRBJ1-2, with D unclear. Germline CDR1 LGHDT, CDR2 YNNKEL (reference sequence). Deletions cut 0 bases from V and 3 bases from J, with 14 bases between. This CDR3 is 16 amino acids long.

This clonotype has a handful of counts. V gene TRBV6-1 combines with J gene TRBJ1-5, with 8 bases aligning to TRBD1. Germline values: CDR1 MNHNS, CDR2 SASEGT. This CDR3 is 14 amino acids long. V lost 10 bases to trimming and J lost 4 bases; unmatched junction nucleotides: 9. This CDR3 reads CATLRTGWNQPQHF. CDR3 coding DNA: TGTGCCACCTTACGGACAGGGTGGAATCAGCCCCAGCATTTT.

The chain joins TRBV7-6 to TRBJ2-7, with TRBD1 matching 8 bases. The CDR3 has 15 residues. In germline, CDR1 is SGHVS, CDR2 FNYEAQ. V lost 1 base and J lost 2; bases outside the gene matches: 4. CDR3 in DNA: TGTGCCAGCAGCTTAGAGCAGGGGGCTACCTACGAGCAGTACTTC. This translates into CASSLEQGATYEQYF.

This clonotype was observed a handful of times. V is TRBV5-5 and J is TRBJ1-1; the D is unclear. Per germline, CDR1 SGHKS and CDR2 YYEKEE (reference sequence). The CDR3 loop spans 13 amino acids. V was cut by 0 bases and J by 10 bases, with 13 bases left in between. The CDR3 protein is CASSLARKDGAFF. CDR3 bases: TGTGCCAGCAGCTTGGCCAGGAAAGATGGAGCTTTCTTT.

The chain has TRBV7-2 and TRBJ2-1; unclear D gene. CDR3 length: 13 residues. V was pared by 1 base and J by 8 bases, with 9 bases between. Per germline, CDR1 SGHTA and CDR2 FQGNSA. CDR3 region: CASSLGPADEQFF. In nucleotides, the CDR3 is TGTGCCAGCAGCTTAGGACCCGCCGATGAGCAGTTCTTC.

The chain uses TRBV4-1 and TRBJ1-3; 8 bases are shared with TRBD1. The junction had 5 bases not matched to a gene; V was cut back by 4 bases and J by 0 bases. Germline V CDR1 and CDR2: MGHRA, YSYEKL. This CDR3 is built from 16 residues. The chain's CDR3 is CASSPGQAYSGNTIYF. The CDR3 nucleotides are TGCGCCAGCAGCCCGGGACAGGCGTACTCTGGAAACACCATATATTTT.

This clonotype occurred many times. The rearrangement links TRBV28 to TRBJ1-2; D is ambiguous. Germline loops: CDR1 MDHEN, CDR2 SYDVKM. The CDR3 is made up of 13 amino acids. Trimming took off 1 base at V and 8 bases at J, with 11 bases between the two ends. CDR3 residues: CASSLSLAGGYTF. The DNA for the CDR3 is TGTGCCAGCAGTTTATCATTGGCCGGGGGCTACACCTTC.

This chain connects TRBV18 to TRBJ1-2; 9 nucleotides agree with TRBD1. Looked up from germline, CDR1 is KGHSH and CDR2 is LQKENI. J gave up 4 bases and V 3 bases, and 6 bases lay outside the gene matches. The CDR3 has 15 amino acids. Written as DNA, the CDR3 is TGTGCCAGCTCACCTACAGGGGGCCTTACCTATGGCTACACCTTC. Translating it yields CASSPTGGLTYGYTF.

This clonotype was seen repeatedly, ten times or more. This rearrangement joins TRBV29-1 to TRBJ2-7, with a tentative D call TRBD2 (5 bases). The V end lost 5 bases, the J end lost 6 bases, and 14 bases lay between the germline ends. Germline values: CDR1 SQVTM, CDR2 ANQGSEA. The CDR3 spans 12 residues. CDR3 sequence reads: CSVRRPGGEQYF. The CDR3 DNA reads as TGCAGCGTTAGGCGACCTGGAGGCGAGCAGTACTTC.

In this sample, this clonotype turned up many times. V is TRBV29-1 and J is TRBJ2-5; 12 bases fit TRBD1. Trimming took 4 bases from V and 5 from J; bases not matched to a gene: 8. Germline V gene data show CDR1 as SQVTM and CDR2 as ANQGSEA. The CDR3 runs to 15 residues. CDR3 bases: TGCAGCGTTGGACCGGGACAGGGGGCTTTGGAGACCCAGTACTTC. Amino acid sequence: CSVGPGQGALETQYF.

This chain connects TRBV28 to TRBJ2-3, with D perhaps TRBD1 (5 bases). V was clipped by 5 bases and J by 2 bases, with 11 bases between them. This CDR3 is built from 14 residues. Germline CDR1 and CDR2: MDHEN and SYDVKM. The CDR3 sequence is CASSPPDNTDTQYF. The CDR3 nucleotides read TGTGCCAGCAGTCCACCGGACAACACAGATACGCAGTATTTT.

Only a few counts were recorded for this clonotype. The chain uses TRBV6-1 and TRBJ2-7; 10 positions agree with TRBD1. This CDR3 contains 14 residues. J was trimmed by 3 bases and V by 7 bases; bases with no gene match: 6. CDR1 MNHNS and CDR2 SASEGT come from the germline V gene. The CDR3 coding sequence is TGTGCCAGCATTCCGGGACAGGGGTTCTACGAGCAGTACTTC. Translation gives CASIPGQGFYEQYF.

This clonotype was counted only a few times. The chain combines TRBV7-2 with TRBJ1-2, with 9 bases identical to TRBD1. Germline V lookup: CDR1 SGHTA, CDR2 FQGNSA. CDR3 length equals 15 residues. Unmatched junction bases numbered 8, after V lost 1 base and J lost 8 bases. The CDR3 DNA reads as TGTGCCAGCAGCTTAGGGCTGGGAGGGACAGGGGGCTACACCTTC. Residues: CASSLGLGGTGGYTF. The full variable domain, with the rest looked up from reference TRBV7-2 and TRBJ1-2, is GAGVSQSPSNKVTEKGKDVELRCDPISGHTALYWYRQSLGQGLEFLIYFQGNSAPDKSGLPSDRFSAERTGGSVSTLTIQRTQQEDSAVYLCASSLGLGGTGGYTFGSGTRLTVV.